This T cell receptor beta chain comes out of a study of spatial heterogeneity in lung cancer. The study's findings and limits: The study found ubiquitous expanded tumor TCRs in blood more at resection than follow-up.

The germline V and J ends were trimmed by 1 base and 2 bases, with 13 bases remaining between them. Germline CDR1 is SEHNR and CDR2 is FQNEAQ (reference sequence). The CDR3 runs 16 residues. Time point specified: sample taken at primary tumor resection. The table lists this clonotype with many counts. What it recognizes is unknown. Every cDNA TCR molecule received its own unique molecular identifier. MiXCR was run by TCRdb on the 5' RACE reads, yielding one entry per CDR3 protein. Among approximately 25,000 distinct CDR3 sequences listed, 5.5% to 7.5% were seen once. Sequenced here: PBMCs, sampled at surgery. The TCR was taken from a male donor with early-stage non-small cell lung cancer. The chain joins TRBV7-9 to TRBJ2-3, with a weak D call TRBD2 (5 bases). The CDR3, as DNA: TGTGCCAGCAGCTTAGGCACCAAGCTAGCCACAGATACGCAGTATTTT. The encoded protein is CASSLGTKLATDTQYF.